Below, one T cell receptor beta chain is given with its context. As yet, its antigen is unknown. Together with a sample-barcoded 5' primer, a J-beta primer mix was included in a second PCR lasting about 6 to 12 cycles. TCRdb re-called the 5' RACE reads with MiXCR, one entry per CDR3 protein. This table has around 2 million distinct CDR3 sequences, about two fifths appearing once. This sample stems from a study of blood T cells in healthy people across ages. Overall study results and limits: It was not known whether donors were CMV positive (a possible confounder of expanded clonotype changes). More naive CD4+ cells and higher diversity marked long-lived donors relative to aged donors. Across the age range, TCR beta diversity per million T cells fell in a roughly linear way.

CDR3 size: 16 residues. V lost 2 bases, J lost 8 bases, and 18 bases lay in between. Germline V gene data show CDR1 as MDHEN and CDR2 as SYDVKM. This receptor was identified in a human donor in good health. V usage is TRBV28 and J usage is TRBJ1-4; weak D call: TRBD1 (5 bases). Material: blood. CDR3 residues: CASSLGTGGGSEKLFF. The CDR3 DNA is TGTGCCAGCAGTTTAGGCACGGGGGGAGGTAGCGAAAAACTGTTTTTT.